Here is one T cell receptor (beta chain) with its context. Its antigen is currently unknown. TCRdb independently ran MiXCR on the 5' RACE reads; one entry per CDR3 protein. The sample includes approximately 350,000 distinct CDR3 sequences, 20% to 25% of them seen just once. The data derive from a study of CD8 T cells in ankylosing spondylitis. Study conclusions and caveats: One TCR beta motif, made up of about 8 highly homologous variants, appeared characteristic of ankylosing spondylitis blood. Relatively rare in peripheral blood, disease-linked clones were also CD8+.

The source material was blood, either unsorted or a sorted T cell fraction (not recorded which). This receptor was obtained from a male donor with ankylosing spondylitis or in good health (not recorded which).

The CDR3 coding sequence is TGCAGTGCTAGACTGACGGGAGACCTCCTTTCCTACGAGCAGTACTTC. Its protein is CSARLTGDLLSYEQYF. The chain is built from TRBV20-1 and TRBJ2-7; maybe TRBD2 (6 bases). Germline V gives CDR1 DFQATT, CDR2 SNEGSKA (reference sequence). The CDR3 extends over 16 amino acids. V was trimmed by 2 bases and J by 1 base, leaving 18 bases between them.